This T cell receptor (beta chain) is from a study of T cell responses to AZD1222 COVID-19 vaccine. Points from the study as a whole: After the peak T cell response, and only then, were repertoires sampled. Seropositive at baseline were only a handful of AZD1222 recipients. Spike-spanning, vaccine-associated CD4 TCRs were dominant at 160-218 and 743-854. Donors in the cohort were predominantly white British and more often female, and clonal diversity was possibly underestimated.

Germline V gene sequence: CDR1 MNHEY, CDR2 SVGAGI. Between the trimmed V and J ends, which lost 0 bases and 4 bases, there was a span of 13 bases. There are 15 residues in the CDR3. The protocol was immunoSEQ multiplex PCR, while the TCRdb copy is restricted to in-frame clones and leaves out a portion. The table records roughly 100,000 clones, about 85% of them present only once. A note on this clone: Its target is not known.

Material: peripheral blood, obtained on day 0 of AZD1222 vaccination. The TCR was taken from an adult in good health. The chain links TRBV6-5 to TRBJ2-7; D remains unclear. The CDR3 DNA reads TGTGCCAGCAGTTACTCGCGGAGCCTCGGGTACGAGCAGTACTTC. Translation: CASSYSRSLGYEQYF.